A selection of T cell receptor beta chains follows, all from one sample in a study of cytomegalovirus exposure and HLA in healthy donors. Only in-frame clones appear in the TCRdb table, and some are missing; sequencing was by immunoSEQ multiplex PCR. The sample lists 150,000 to 200,000 clones, about 82% occurring once. Sequencing used PBMCs. The receptors here all came from a woman aged 18 to 35 in good health and CMV-seronegative. Both conserved end residues are part of each CDR3. The order of the fields is J gene, V gene, D gene, clone size, CDR3 protein, CDR3 DNA. The D gene is left open where the match is weak. Only some rows state a clone size, as once, few, many or a class for expanded clones.

>TRBJ1-4|TRBV7-9|.|.
CASSLTVAKLFF
TGTGCCAGCAGCCTGACTGTGGCAAAACTGTTTTTT
>TRBJ1-2|TRBV5-4|TRBD1|.
CASSLRDRGNYGYTF
TGTGCCAGCAGCTTAAGGGACAGGGGAAACTATGGCTACACCTTC
>TRBJ2-1|TRBV7-8|TRBD2|.
CASSYEIPGLAGDEQFF
TGTGCCAGCAGCTACGAGATTCCGGGACTAGCGGGAGATGAGCAGTTCTTC
>TRBJ2-3|TRBV4-1|TRBD2|.
CASSPGLVGTDTQYF
TGCGCCAGCAGCCCCGGACTAGTCGGCACAGATACGCAGTATTTT
>TRBJ1-1|TRBV18|.|.
CASSGQSSGTEAFF
TGTGCCAGCTCAGGGCAAAGTTCAGGGACTGAAGCTTTCTTT
>TRBJ1-4|TRBV15|.|.
CATSRDRDYLFF
TGTGCCACCAGCAGGGACCGGGACTATCTGTTTTTT
>TRBJ2-3|TRBV5-1|TRBD2|.
CASSNQRGNTDTQYF
TGCGCCAGCAGCAATCAGCGGGGTAACACAGATACGCAGTATTTT
>TRBJ1-1|TRBV18|.|few
CASSSQGNTEAFF
TGTGCCAGCTCCAGTCAGGGGAACACTGAAGCTTTCTTT
>TRBJ1-2|TRBV6-6|TRBD1|.
CASRGTGNYGYTF
TGTGCCAGCAGAGGGACAGGAAACTATGGCTACACCTTC
>TRBJ2-7|TRBV5-1|TRBD1|.
CASSSVRGFSYEQYF
TGCGCCAGCAGCTCTGTCAGGGGGTTCTCCTACGAGCAGTACTTC
>TRBJ1-1|TRBV5-1|TRBD1|.
CASSSGTANTEAFF
TGCGCCAGCAGCTCCGGGACAGCAAACACTGAAGCTTTCTTT
>TRBJ2-2|TRBV6-5|TRBD1|.
CASSYRRGRYTGELFF
TGTGCCAGCAGTTATCGCAGGGGGCGTTACACCGGGGAGCTGTTTTTT
>TRBJ2-3|TRBV10-1|TRBD2|.
CASSMSGDTDTQYF
TGCGCCAGCAGTATGAGCGGGGACACAGATACGCAGTATTTT
>TRBJ1-2|TRBV10-3|TRBD1|.
CAITRTGGNYGYTF
TGTGCCATCACCCGGACAGGGGGGAACTATGGCTACACCTTC
>TRBJ2-1|TRBV7-9|.|once
CASTDRAGNEQFF
TGTGCCAGCACCGACCGCGCAGGGAATGAGCAGTTCTTC
>TRBJ2-1|TRBV9|TRBD2|.
CASSVDVFGGMAEQFF
TGTGCCAGCAGCGTAGACGTTTTCGGGGGGATGGCTGAGCAGTTCTTC
>TRBJ1-1|TRBV30|.|.
CAWSVWPRPTEAFF
.
>TRBJ1-1|TRBV5-1|TRBD1|.
CASSLDRGLMNTEAFF
TGCGCCAGCAGCTTGGACAGGGGGCTAATGAACACTGAAGCTTTCTTT
>TRBJ1-4|TRBV15|.|.
CATSRRLKTNEKLFF
TGTGCCACCAGCAGGAGGTTAAAGACTAATGAAAAACTGTTTTTT
>TRBJ1-1|TRBV13|.|.
CASSLGPSAEAFF
TGTGCCAGCAGCTTAGGGCCATCGGCTGAAGCTTTCTTT
>TRBJ2-1|TRBV7-7|TRBD2|.
CASSSYPSGGGDEQFF
TGTGCCAGCAGCTCTTATCCTAGCGGGGGAGGGGATGAGCAGTTCTTC
>TRBJ2-1|TRBV19|.|.
CASNYPSTRSSYNEQFF
TGTGCCAGTAACTATCCCTCTACTAGGAGCTCCTACAATGAGCAGTTCTTC
>TRBJ2-3|TRBV6-5|TRBD1|.
CASSYGQGANTQYF
TGTGCCAGCAGTTACGGACAGGGGGCAAATACGCAGTATTTT
>TRBJ2-3|TRBV30|.|.
CAWSGPRDNTFTDTQYF
TGTGCCTGGAGCGGACCCCGGGACAACACCTTCACAGATACGCAGTATTTT
>TRBJ2-1|TRBV19|TRBD2|.
CASRELGTTFNEQFF
TGTGCCAGCCGAGAACTCGGGACTACTTTCAATGAGCAGTTCTTC
>TRBJ1-2|TRBV4-2|TRBD1|.
CASSHDWDRVYGYTF
TGTGCCAGCAGCCACGATTGGGACAGGGTATATGGCTACACCTTC
>TRBJ2-2|TRBV5-1|TRBD2|.
CASSRGTSGGTGELFF
TGCGCCAGCAGCCGAGGGACTAGCGGGGGAACCGGGGAGCTGTTTTTT
>TRBJ2-7|TRBV27|TRBD2|.
CASSPRAGVSYEQYF
TGTGCCAGCAGCCCCCGAGCGGGAGTCTCCTACGAGCAGTACTTC
>TRBJ1-2|TRBV19|.|.
CASSIGGEGGIIYGYTF
TGTGCCAGTAGTATCGGCGGTGAGGGGGGGATAATCTATGGCTACACCTTC
>TRBJ1-3|TRBV7-9|.|.
CASSQAQILSGNTIYF
TGTGCCAGCAGCCAGGCACAGATCCTATCTGGAAACACCATATATTTT
>TRBJ1-5|TRBV7-2|TRBD1|.
CASSLVSDRGRQPQHF
TGTGCCAGCAGCTTAGTGTCGGACAGGGGGCGTCAGCCCCAGCATTTT
>TRBJ2-1|TRBV27|.|once
CASSLSANRAGHEQFF
TGTGCCAGCAGTTTATCTGCGAACAGGGCAGGCCATGAGCAGTTCTTC
>TRBJ1-3|TRBV30|.|.
CASRQFSGNTIYF
TGTGCCTCGAGACAGTTCTCTGGAAACACCATATATTTT
>TRBJ2-7|TRBV18|.|.
CASSPPMTPSYEQYF
TGTGCCAGCTCACCTCCTATGACTCCCTCCTACGAGCAGTACTTC
>TRBJ1-5|TRBV19|.|few
CASGRTLNQPQHF
TGTGCCAGTGGGCGGACTCTTAATCAGCCCCAGCATTTT
>TRBJ2-5|TRBV5-1|TRBD1|.
CASSLRQGAREETQYF
TGCGCCAGCAGCCTACGACAGGGGGCGCGAGAAGAGACCCAGTACTTC
>TRBJ2-1|TRBV2|.|.
CASSVDEQFF
TGTGCCAGCAGTGTAGATGAGCAGTTCTTC
>TRBJ1-3|TRBV6-5|.|.
CASSYSIGGNTIYF
TGTGCCAGCAGTTACTCGATCGGGGGAAACACCATATATTTT
>TRBJ2-6|TRBV9|.|.
CASSAGGTVSGANVLTF
TGTGCCAGCAGCGCGGGGGGGACAGTCTCTGGGGCCAACGTCCTGACTTTC
>TRBJ2-1|TRBV2|TRBD2|once
CASTPPGGRGNEQFF
TGTGCCAGCACCCCTCCGGGCGGGAGAGGGAATGAGCAGTTCTTC
>TRBJ1-2|TRBV25-1|TRBD1|.
CASSLTGGGYGYTF
TGTGCCAGCAGTCTGACAGGGGGGGGATATGGCTACACCTTC
>TRBJ1-2|TRBV7-7|.|.
CASSLEGSYYGYTF
TGTGCCAGCAGCCTTGAAGGGAGCTACTATGGCTACACCTTC
>TRBJ2-2|TRBV15|TRBD1|.
CATSRDPGTVGGELFF
TGTGCCACCAGCAGAGATCCCGGGACAGTCGGCGGGGAGCTGTTTTTT
>TRBJ1-1|TRBV7-2|TRBD1|.
CASSPGQGYTEAFF
TGTGCCAGCAGCCCGGGACAGGGATACACTGAAGCTTTCTTT
>TRBJ1-2|TRBV27|TRBD1|.
CASSYDRAYGYTF
TGTGCCAGCAGTTACGACAGGGCCTATGGCTACACCTTC
>TRBJ2-2|TRBV4-1|TRBD1|.
CASSQALAVWTGEGDVGELFF
TGCGCCAGCAGCCAAGCCCTAGCCGTGTGGACAGGGGAGGGGGACGTCGGGGAGCTGTTTTTT
>TRBJ1-1|TRBV5-1|.|.
CASALAVRQLNTEAFF
TGCGCCAGCGCTTTGGCCGTCAGGCAATTGAACACTGAAGCTTTCTTT
>TRBJ2-1|TRBV4-1|TRBD1|.
CASRRPQDSSRGKQFF
TGCGCCAGCCGACGACCCCAGGATTCGTCCAGGGGGAAGCAGTTCTTC
>TRBJ1-2|TRBV19|.|.
CASSTWTGYGYTF
TGTGCCAGTAGTACCTGGACTGGGTATGGCTACACCTTC
>TRBJ1-1|TRBV18|.|once
CASSPLADLMNTEAFF
TGTGCCAGCTCACCGCTGGCTGATCTCATGAACACTGAAGCTTTCTTT
>TRBJ1-5|TRBV2|.|few
CASTGLGGNQPQHF
TGTGCCAGCACCGGACTGGGTGGCAATCAGCCCCAGCATTTT
>TRBJ1-3|TRBV4-1|.|.
CASSQVVAGGNTIYF
TGCGCCAGCAGCCAAGTAGTAGCAGGGGGAAACACCATATATTTT
>TRBJ1-5|TRBV5-6|.|.
CASSLRGSGRQPQHF
TGTGCCAGCAGCTTGCGGGGTTCCGGAAGACAGCCCCAGCATTTT
>TRBJ1-4|TRBV2|.|.
CASSEGVATNEKLFF
TGTGCCAGCAGTGAGGGAGTTGCAACTAATGAAAAACTGTTTTTT
>TRBJ2-1|TRBV4-2|TRBD2|.
CASSQDGTSGRYNEQFF
TGTGCCAGCAGCCAAGATGGGACTAGCGGGCGTTACAATGAGCAGTTCTTC
>TRBJ2-7|TRBV14|TRBD2|.
CASSQRTSGVYEQYF
TGTGCCAGCAGCCAGAGGACTAGCGGGGTCTACGAGCAGTACTTC
>TRBJ1-2|TRBV29-1|TRBD1|.
CSVHRQGSYGYTF
TGCAGCGTCCACAGACAGGGAAGCTATGGCTACACCTTC
>TRBJ2-1|TRBV30|.|.
CAWSPPGGAYNEQFF
TGTGCCTGGAGTCCCCCCGGCGGGGCCTACAATGAGCAGTTCTTC
>TRBJ1-2|TRBV19|TRBD1|few
CASRETGGGYYGYTF
TGTGCCAGTAGGGAAACAGGGGGAGGCTACTATGGCTACACCTTC